This T cell receptor beta chain was captured by sequencing in a study of T cells in Graves' hyperthyroidism and ophthalmopathy. Findings of the study overall: It was a median around 6 months before onset that the model predicted ophthalmopathy.

From germline, CDR1 is SEHNR and CDR2 FQNEAQ (reference sequence). V was pared by 5 bases and J by 5 bases, with 12 bases between. The CDR3 is 13 residues long. If no ophthalmopathy progression occurred within 18 months, Graves' hyperthyroidism was stable. This clonotype came up many times. Its antigen is currently unknown. Using RNA transcripts as the source, TCR beta CDR3 regions were amplified. First-round RT-PCR of the TCR CDR3 relied on the HTBI primer set. TCRdb reprocessed the multiplex PCR reads with MiXCR, giving one entry per CDR3 protein. This sample has around 200,000 distinct CDR3 sequences, with more than 15% found just once.

J is TRBJ1-1 and V is TRBV7-9, with D unresolved. What was sequenced was blood. The source is a woman in her 50s with Graves' hyperthyroidism. DNA for the CDR3: TGTGCCAGCAGCCGCGAGGGAGGGACTGAAGCTTTCTTT. Translated, it gives CASSREGGTEAFF.